This T cell receptor beta chain was recovered during a study of T cell responses to AZD1222 COVID-19 vaccine (dated by TCRdb to the early 2020s). Turning to the overall study: AZD1222 recipients whose second dose came at about 4 weeks and those whose second dose came at about 12 weeks were combined into one group, since spike-specific TCR depth and breadth did not differ between the two schedules. A total of just over 230 trial participants underwent TCR sequencing, of whom about 200 had received two doses of AZD1222 and around 25 had received two doses of the MenACWY control vaccine. Trial participants were enrolled by age into 18-55, 56-69 and 70-plus year subgroups, with about 150, 28 and 57 TCR-sequenced participants respectively.

Taken with the paper, the label for time point translates to: baseline before first vaccination. Vaccinee samples were obtained from the UK trials COV001 and COV002, which included a single-blind randomized controlled phase 2/3 trial of AZD1222 (ChAdOx1 nCoV-19) in healthy adults. Trial participant PBMC samples were collected at day 0 and day 28 after the second dose for TCRbeta chain sequencing. The CDR3 regions of human TCRbeta chains were analyzed by immunosequencing. The authors' pipeline ran thus. TCRs in the repertoires were compared against a reference library of SARS-CoV-2-specific TCRs that had been generated with the MIRA antigen-specificity platform. Breadth was defined as the fraction of unique TCRs that were SARS-CoV-2-associated. Depth was defined as the fraction of total T cells that were SARS-CoV-2-associated. Using the MIRA data, each spike-specific TCR was assigned both to the spike region to which the TCR was reactive and to a CD4 or CD8 class. Log10-transformed breadth and depth values were compared by one-way ANOVA with Sidak's multiple comparisons tests. TCRdb provides this immuneACCESS table in a form limited to in-frame rearrangements. Some clones are lacking; in checked studies, under half of them reflect an unresolved V gene, and why the rest are absent is not known. The DNA gave D and trimming, while V, J and clone size come from that table. This sample is represented by roughly 100,000 clones; less than 95% of them were singletons. The ten top clones hold 4.5% to 5.5% of the sample.

The CDR3 runs 15 amino acids, cysteine and phenylalanine included. The read is trimmed to its CDR3 DNA, 45 bases read in frame from base 1. CDR1 and CDR2 are read off the germline V gene as SGHNT and YENEEA. Between the V and J ends, shortened by 5 bases and 1 base respectively, the junction contains 12 bases. Overall results and qualifications from the work: Reportedly, almost half of the unique spike-specific TCRs recognized epitopes lying outside the regions that are mutated in the B.1.351 and B.1.1.7 variants. The 56-69-year group was small, and its depth increase did not reach significance, likely because of low power. Conclusions about previously exposed vaccinees are limited, since just five or six AZD1222 recipients were seropositive for SARS-CoV-2 at baseline. Participants were mostly white British, with more females than males. The authors suggested clonal diversity may have been underestimated. The vaccine-associated CD4 TCRs covered the entire spike protein, and the dominant responses fell in regions 160-218 and 743-854. Because no day 14 peak-response samples were available, repertoires were characterized only after the peak T cell response. After two AZD1222 doses, both the breadth and the depth of spike-specific TCRs were significantly higher than at day 0 and than in MenACWY recipients.

A remark on this clone: Its antigen is still unknown. No per-base quality is available; no much larger clone lies one base away.

The source is an adult in good health. The specimen was peripheral blood, collected on day 0 of AZD1222 vaccination. The V and J genes are TRBV11-3 and TRBJ2-1; the D gene is possibly TRBD1, with 6 bases matching. In nucleotides, the sequence is TGTGCCAGCAGCGACTACAGGGCTTCCTACAATGAGCAGTTCTTC. It encodes CASSDYRASYNEQFF.